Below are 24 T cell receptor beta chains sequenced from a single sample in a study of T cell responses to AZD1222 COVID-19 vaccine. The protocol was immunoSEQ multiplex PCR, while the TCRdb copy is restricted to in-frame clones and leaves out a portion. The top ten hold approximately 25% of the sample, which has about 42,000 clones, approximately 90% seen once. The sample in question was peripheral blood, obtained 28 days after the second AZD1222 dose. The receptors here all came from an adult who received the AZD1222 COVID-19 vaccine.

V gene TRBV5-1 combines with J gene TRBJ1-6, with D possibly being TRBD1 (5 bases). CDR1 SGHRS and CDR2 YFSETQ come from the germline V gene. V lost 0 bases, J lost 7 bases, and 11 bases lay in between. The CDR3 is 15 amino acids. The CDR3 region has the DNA TGCGCCAGCAGCTTGGTCACAGGAGAAAATTCACCCCTCCACTTT. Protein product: CASSLVTGENSPLHF.

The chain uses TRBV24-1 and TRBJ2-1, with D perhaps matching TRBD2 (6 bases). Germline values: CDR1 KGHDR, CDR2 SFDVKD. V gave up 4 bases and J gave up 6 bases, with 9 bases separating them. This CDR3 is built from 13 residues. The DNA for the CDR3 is TGTGCCACCAGTGACCACGGGGGCAATGAGCAGTTCTTC. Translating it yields CATSDHGGNEQFF.

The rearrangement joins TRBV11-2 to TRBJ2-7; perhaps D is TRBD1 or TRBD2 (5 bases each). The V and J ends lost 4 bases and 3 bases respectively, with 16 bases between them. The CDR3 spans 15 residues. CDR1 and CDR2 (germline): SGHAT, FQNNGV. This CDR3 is CASSSSGTADYEQYF. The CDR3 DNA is TGTGCCAGCAGCTCCTCCGGGACCGCGGACTACGAGCAGTACTTC.

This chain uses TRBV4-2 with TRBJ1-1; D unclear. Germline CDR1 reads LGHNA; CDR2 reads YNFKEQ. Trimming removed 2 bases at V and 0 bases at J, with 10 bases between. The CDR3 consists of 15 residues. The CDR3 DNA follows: TGTGCCAGCAGCCAACGTGACGGGCTGAACACTGAAGCTTTCTTT. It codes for CASSQRDGLNTEAFF.

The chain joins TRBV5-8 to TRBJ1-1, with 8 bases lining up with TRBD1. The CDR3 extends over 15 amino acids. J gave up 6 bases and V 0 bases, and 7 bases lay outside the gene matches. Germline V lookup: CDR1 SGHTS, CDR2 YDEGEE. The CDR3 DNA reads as TGTGCCAGCAGCTTGGGACAGGGGTGGTTGGCTGAAGCTTTCTTT. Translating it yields CASSLGQGWLAEAFF.

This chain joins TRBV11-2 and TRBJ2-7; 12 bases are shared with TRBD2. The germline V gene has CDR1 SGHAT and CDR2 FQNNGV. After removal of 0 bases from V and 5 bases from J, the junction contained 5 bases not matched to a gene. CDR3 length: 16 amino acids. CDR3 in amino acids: CASSLDLLAGGNEQYF. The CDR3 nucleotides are TGTGCCAGCAGCTTAGATTTACTAGCGGGAGGAAACGAGCAGTACTTC.

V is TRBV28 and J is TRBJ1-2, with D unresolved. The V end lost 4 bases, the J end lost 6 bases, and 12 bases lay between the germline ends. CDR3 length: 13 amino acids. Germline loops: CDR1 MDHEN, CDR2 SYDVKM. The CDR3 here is CASSYRRSDGYTF. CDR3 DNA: TGTGCCAGCAGTTACAGACGGTCGGATGGCTACACCTTC.

The CDR3 DNA sequence: TGCAGCGCCGGACAGGGGTCCGCCTACGAGCAGTACTTC. This encodes CSAGQGSAYEQYF. The chain employs TRBV29-1 and TRBJ2-7; 9 bases line up with TRBD1. The CDR3 contains 13 residues. V lost 7 bases, J lost 2 bases, and 6 bases stayed unmatched. In germline, CDR1 is SQVTM, CDR2 ANQGSEA.

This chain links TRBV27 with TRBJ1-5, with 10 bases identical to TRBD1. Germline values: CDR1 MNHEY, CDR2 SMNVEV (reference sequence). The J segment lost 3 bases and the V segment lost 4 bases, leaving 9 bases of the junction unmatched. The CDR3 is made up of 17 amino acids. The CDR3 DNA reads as TGTGCCAGCAGTTCCCAGCCCGGACAGGGGGACAATCAGCCCCAGCATTTT. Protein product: CASSSQPGQGDNQPQHF.

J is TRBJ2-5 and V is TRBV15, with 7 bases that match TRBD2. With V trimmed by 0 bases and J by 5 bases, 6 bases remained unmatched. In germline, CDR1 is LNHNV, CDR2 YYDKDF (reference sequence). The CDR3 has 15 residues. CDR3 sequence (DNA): TGTGCCACCAGCAGAGATCTGCGGGAGAGGGAGACCCAGTACTTC. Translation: CATSRDLRERETQYF.

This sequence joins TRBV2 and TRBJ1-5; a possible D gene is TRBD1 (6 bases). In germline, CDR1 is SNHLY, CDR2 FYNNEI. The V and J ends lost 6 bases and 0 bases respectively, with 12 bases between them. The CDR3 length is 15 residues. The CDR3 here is CASRRGAYSNQPQHF. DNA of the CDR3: TGTGCCAGCAGGAGGGGGGCCTATAGCAATCAGCCCCAGCATTTT. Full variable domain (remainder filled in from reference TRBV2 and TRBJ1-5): EPEVTQTPSHQVTQMGQEVILRCVPISNHLYFYWYRQILGQKVEFLVSFYNNEISEKSEIFDDQFSVERPDGSNFTLKIRSTKLEDSAMYFCASRRGAYSNQPQHFGDGTRLSIL.

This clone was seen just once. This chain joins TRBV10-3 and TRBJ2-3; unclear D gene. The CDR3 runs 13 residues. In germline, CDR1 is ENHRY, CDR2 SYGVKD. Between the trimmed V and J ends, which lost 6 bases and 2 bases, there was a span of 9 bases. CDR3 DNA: TGTGCCATCAGCCTAACCTCCACAGATACGCAGTATTTT. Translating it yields CAISLTSTDTQYF.

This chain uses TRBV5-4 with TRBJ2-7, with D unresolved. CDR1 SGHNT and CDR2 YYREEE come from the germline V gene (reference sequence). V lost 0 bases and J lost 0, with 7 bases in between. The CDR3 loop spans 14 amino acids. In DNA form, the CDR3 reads TGTGCCAGCAGCTTGGAACAGAGCTCCTACGAGCAGTACTTC. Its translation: CASSLEQSSYEQYF.

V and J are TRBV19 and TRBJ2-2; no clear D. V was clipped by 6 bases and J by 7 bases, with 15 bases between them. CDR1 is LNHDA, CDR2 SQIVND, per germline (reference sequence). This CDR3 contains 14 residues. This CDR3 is CASRTRAAGGELFF. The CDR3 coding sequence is TGTGCCAGTAGGACCCGGGCGGCCGGCGGGGAGCTGTTTTTT.

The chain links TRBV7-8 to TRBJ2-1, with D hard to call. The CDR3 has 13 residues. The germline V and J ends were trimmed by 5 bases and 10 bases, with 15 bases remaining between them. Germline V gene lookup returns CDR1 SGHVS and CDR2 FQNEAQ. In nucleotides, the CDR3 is TGTGCCAGCAGCAAAGAAGGATCAAGAGAGCAGTTCTTC. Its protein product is CASSKEGSREQFF.

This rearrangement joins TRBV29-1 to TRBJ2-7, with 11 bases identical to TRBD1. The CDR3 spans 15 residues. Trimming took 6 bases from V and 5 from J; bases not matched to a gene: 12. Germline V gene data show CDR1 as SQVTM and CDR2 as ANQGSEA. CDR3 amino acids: CSVLLPGTGGNEQYF. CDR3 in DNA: TGCAGCGTCCTCCTTCCCGGGACAGGGGGTAACGAGCAGTACTTC.

The CDR3: CASPRAVEDCGYTF. Here the CDR3 DNA reads TGTGCCAGCCCCAGAGCGGTGGAGGATTGTGGCTACACCTTC. The chain carries TRBV21-1 and TRBJ1-2. TRBV21-1 represents a pseudogene. The CDR3 consists of 14 residues.

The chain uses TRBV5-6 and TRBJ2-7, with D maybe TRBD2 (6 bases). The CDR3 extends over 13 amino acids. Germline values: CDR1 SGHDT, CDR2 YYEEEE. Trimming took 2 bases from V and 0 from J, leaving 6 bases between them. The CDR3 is CASSFGSSYEQYF. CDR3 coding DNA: TGTGCCAGCAGCTTCGGGAGCTCCTACGAGCAGTACTTC.

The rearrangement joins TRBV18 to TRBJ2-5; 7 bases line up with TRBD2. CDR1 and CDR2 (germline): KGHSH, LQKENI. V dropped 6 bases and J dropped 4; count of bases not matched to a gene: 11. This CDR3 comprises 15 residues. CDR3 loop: CASSPPRGGRETQYF. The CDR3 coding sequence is TGTGCCAGCTCGCCCCCTCGAGGCGGGAGAGAGACCCAGTACTTC.

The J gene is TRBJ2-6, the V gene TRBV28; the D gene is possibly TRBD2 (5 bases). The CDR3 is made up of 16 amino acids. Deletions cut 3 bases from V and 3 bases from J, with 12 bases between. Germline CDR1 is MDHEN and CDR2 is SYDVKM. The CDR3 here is CASSFLQRNGANVLTF. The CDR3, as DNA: TGTGCCAGCAGTTTCCTACAGCGGAATGGGGCCAACGTCCTGACTTTC.

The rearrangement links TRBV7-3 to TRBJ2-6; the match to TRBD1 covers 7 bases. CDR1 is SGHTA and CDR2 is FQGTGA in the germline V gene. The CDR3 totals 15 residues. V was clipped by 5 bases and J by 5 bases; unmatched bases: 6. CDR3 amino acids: CASSLGGVRANVLTF. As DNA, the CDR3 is TGTGCCAGCAGCCTAGGGGGCGTACGGGCCAACGTCCTGACTTTC. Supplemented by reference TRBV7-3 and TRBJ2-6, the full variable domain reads GAGVSQTPSNKVTEKGKYVELRCDPISGHTALYWYRQSLGQGPEFLIYFQGTGAADDSGLPNDRFFAVRPEGSVSTLKIQRTERGDSAVYLCASSLGGVRANVLTFGAGSRLTVL.

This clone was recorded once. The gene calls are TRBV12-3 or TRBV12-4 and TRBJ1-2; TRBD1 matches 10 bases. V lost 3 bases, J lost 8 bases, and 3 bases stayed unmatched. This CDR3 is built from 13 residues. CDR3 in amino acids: CASSLGQGLGYTF. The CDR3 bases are TGTGCCAGCAGTTTGGGACAGGGGCTCGGCTACACCTTC.

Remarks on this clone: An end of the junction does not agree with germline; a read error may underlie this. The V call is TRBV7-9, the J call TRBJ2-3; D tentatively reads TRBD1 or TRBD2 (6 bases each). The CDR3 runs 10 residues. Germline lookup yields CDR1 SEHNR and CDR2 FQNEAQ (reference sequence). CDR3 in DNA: TGTGCCAGCAGCTTAGCGGGGGGCGGTTTT. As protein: CASSLAGGGF.

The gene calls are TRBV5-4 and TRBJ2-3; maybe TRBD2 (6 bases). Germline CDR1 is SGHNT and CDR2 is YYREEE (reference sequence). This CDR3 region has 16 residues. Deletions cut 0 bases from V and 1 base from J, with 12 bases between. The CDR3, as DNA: TGTGCCAGCAGCTTGGACCTAGCGAGGGGCACAGATACGCAGTATTTT. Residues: CASSLDLARGTDTQYF.